This paragraph reports one T cell receptor beta chain. This CDR3 region has 14 residues. Germline trimming cut 10 bases from V and 5 bases from J; bases unmatched to any gene: 9. CDR1 LNHDA and CDR2 SQIVND come from the germline V gene (reference sequence). As handled by the study authors: Estimates of nucleated cell counts were drawn from the amplification of reference gene primers. Sequencing used immunoSEQ multiplex PCR; TCRdb keeps in-frame clones, though not all of them. That table gives V, J and clone size, and the DNA gave D and trimming. The sample has tens of thousands of clones, roughly 87% seen once; the top ten hold 6% to 8.5%. The entry originates in a study of blood T cell repertoires in COVID-19. For the study at large: The United States, Italy and Spain provided the acute and convalescent COVID-19 samples.

Input material: peripheral blood. The V gene is TRBV19, the J gene TRBJ2-3; 10 nucleotides align to TRBD1. This clonotype originated in a man between 65 and 85 years old with acute or convalescent COVID-19. CDR3 sequence: CATADRGRGDTQYF. The CDR3 region has the DNA TGTGCCACCGCAGACAGGGGGCGAGGAGATACGCAGTATTTT.